Reported below is one T cell receptor (beta chain). The antigen this receptor binds is unknown. Base qualities are not at hand, and no much larger clone is one base apart. The CDR3 spans 16 residues, from the cysteine through the phenylalanine. CDR3 DNA only is kept here, 48 bases in frame from base 1. V is shortened by 0 bases, J by 0 bases, and the region joining them spans 12 bases. The germline V gene provides CDR1 SGHRS and CDR2 YFSETQ. Participants in the prospective study were aged roughly 18 to 100 years, lived in 24 United States geographic areas, and enrolled through a virtual design. In the prospective study, participants were assigned to cohorts based on the clinical history participants reported in a screening survey and a study questionnaire. Each participant in the prospective study had whole blood, serum and a nasopharyngeal or oropharyngeal swab collected by mobile phlebotomists. Over a roughly 2-month period, participants in the prospective study had the option of providing additional blood draws and questionnaires. Blood samples from the prospective study were shipped frozen or at room temperature prior to DNA extraction.

The source of the sample is a study of blood T cell repertoires in COVID-19 (TCRdb year 2020). As for the study more broadly: Collaborator samples came from the United States, Italy and Spain and covered acute and convalescent phases of COVID-19. Where HLA class I and class II types were available, the types were taken from metadata supplied by the sample provider, not from assay-based typing. The repertoires were released in a freely available public database intended as a resource for research on the immune response to SARS-CoV-2. The samples were drawn from the first 160 participants of the ongoing ImmuneRACE study and from more than 1,000 subjects provided by 6 global collaborators. Subjects who had been exposed to COVID-19, were actively infected with it, or had recovered from it provided the deeply sampled blood TCRbeta repertoires that made up the dataset. The material from the prospective study consisted of cDNA or gDNA derived from T cells, B-cell-depleted T cells, or PBMCs. The sample metadata nearly always contained a de-identified subject ID, COVID-19 status, age in years and sex. The paper's findings and limits, for the study overall: The quantity of clinical and demographic metadata differed by source and by participant and was supplied without curation.

TCRbeta CDR3 regions were amplified from genomic DNA by means of the immunoSEQ Assay, a bias-controlled multiplex PCR. The authors processed their data as follows. Within the assay, amplification of reference gene primers was used to estimate how many nucleated cells each sample contained. To quantify the absolute abundance of each unique TCRbeta CDR3 rearrangement, sequence reads were collapsed and filtered. For each sample, productive Simpson clonality was calculated as the square root of Simpson's diversity index over productive rearrangements. TCRdb provides this immuneACCESS table in a form limited to in-frame rearrangements. Some clones are lacking; in checked studies, under half of them reflect an unresolved V gene, and why the rest are absent is not known. That table is the source of V, J and clone size, and D and trimming were worked out from the DNA. This sample is represented by 380,000 or so clones; approximately 91% of them were singletons. Of the sample, around 1.9% falls within the top ten clones.

The source is a woman between 35 and 50 years old with acute COVID-19. The receptor chain draws on TRBV5-1 and TRBJ2-5, and TRBD2 may be the D gene, going by 6 matching bases. Sequenced material: PBMCs or T cells enriched from blood (not recorded which). CDR3 sequence: CASSLVRGLYQETQYF. The nucleotide sequence reads as follows: TGCGCCAGCAGCTTGGTGCGGGGCTTGTACCAAGAGACCCAGTACTTC.